This is a list of T cell receptor beta chains from one sample in a study of blood T cells in healthy people across ages. TCRdb processed the 5' RACE reads anew with MiXCR; each CDR3 protein has one entry. Of about 1.6 million distinct CDR3 sequences in the sample, approximately 32% are singletons; the top ten hold about 10%. Sequenced: blood. The receptor set was obtained from a woman in her twenties or thirties in good health. Each CDR3 is given with its conserved first and last residue. The D gene is left open where the match is weak. The size entry is marked missing in some rows and otherwise reads once, few, many or a size class.

clone_size: once
v_call: TRBV2
d_call: TRBD1
j_call: TRBJ1-2
cdr3_aa: CASQGAGYGYTF
cdr3_nt: TGTGCCTCACAGGGGGCAGGGTATGGCTACACCTTC

clone_size: -
v_call: TRBV10-3
d_call: -
j_call: TRBJ2-3
cdr3_aa: CAISESDRRGITDTQYF
cdr3_nt: TGTGCCATCAGTGAGTCGGACCGCAGGGGAATTACAGATACGCAGTATTTT

clone_size: few
v_call: TRBV12-3/TRBV12-4
d_call: TRBD1
j_call: TRBJ2-1
cdr3_aa: CASGQGNDEQFF
cdr3_nt: TGTGCCAGCGGACAGGGGAACGATGAGCAGTTCTTC

clone_size: -
v_call: TRBV3-1
d_call: -
j_call: TRBJ2-1
cdr3_aa: CASSRVGPSSYNEQFF
cdr3_nt: TGTGCCAGCAGCCGCGTTGGACCTAGCTCCTACAATGAGCAGTTCTTC

clone_size: -
v_call: TRBV28
d_call: -
j_call: TRBJ1-4
cdr3_aa: CASSIYTGSTNEKLFF
cdr3_nt: TGTGCCAGCAGTATATACACAGGGTCCACTAATGAAAAACTGTTTTTT

clone_size: -
v_call: TRBV5-1
d_call: TRBD2
j_call: TRBJ2-7
cdr3_aa: CASSFGSGGPLEQYF
cdr3_nt: TGTGCCAGCAGCTTTGGGAGCGGGGGCCCCTTAGAGCAGTACTTC

clone_size: -
v_call: TRBV5-1
d_call: -
j_call: TRBJ2-3
cdr3_aa: CASSLDQAGATDTQYF
cdr3_nt: TGCGCCAGCAGCTTGGATCAGGCAGGGGCCACAGATACGCAGTATTTT

clone_size: many
v_call: TRBV5-1
d_call: -
j_call: TRBJ2-3
cdr3_aa: CASSLLGGSTDTQYF
cdr3_nt: TGTGCCAGCAGTCTCCTAGGAGGGAGTACAGATACGCAGTATTTT

clone_size: -
v_call: TRBV18
d_call: -
j_call: TRBJ2-7
cdr3_aa: CASSPNAGAPYGQYF
cdr3_nt: TGTGCCAGCTCACCAAACGCTGGGGCACCCTACGGGCAGTACTTC

clone_size: -
v_call: TRBV6-6
d_call: -
j_call: TRBJ2-3
cdr3_aa: CVSSSQYTQYF
cdr3_nt: TGTGTCAGCAGCTCGCAGTATACGCAGTATTTT

clone_size: many
v_call: TRBV12-3/TRBV12-4
d_call: -
j_call: TRBJ2-7
cdr3_aa: CASSFTSSEQYF
cdr3_nt: TGTGCCAGCAGCTTCACGAGTTCCGAGCAGTACTTC

clone_size: many
v_call: TRBV12-3/TRBV12-4
d_call: TRBD2
j_call: TRBJ2-1
cdr3_aa: CASSFSAGGPNEQFF
cdr3_nt: TGTGCCAGCAGTTTCTCAGCGGGGGGGCCTAATGAGCAGTTCTTC

clone_size: -
v_call: TRBV6-1
d_call: -
j_call: TRBJ2-7
cdr3_aa: CASSAVVGPYEQYF
cdr3_nt: TGTGCCAGCAGCGCCGTAGTCGGTCCCTACGAGCAGTACTTC

clone_size: -
v_call: TRBV29-1
d_call: -
j_call: TRBJ1-2
cdr3_aa: CTVLDYGYTF
cdr3_nt: TGCACGGTTCTGGACTATGGCTACACCTTC

clone_size: few
v_call: TRBV9
d_call: -
j_call: TRBJ2-1
cdr3_aa: CASSVVGDYEQFF
cdr3_nt: TGTGCCAGCAGCGTAGTAGGAGACTATGAGCAGTTCTTC

clone_size: many
v_call: TRBV4-1
d_call: -
j_call: TRBJ1-2
cdr3_aa: CASSQDRDSPFVGYTF
cdr3_nt: TGCGCCAGCAGCCAAGATCGAGACAGCCCGTTCGTGGGCTACACCTTC

clone_size: -
v_call: TRBV7-9
d_call: -
j_call: TRBJ1-1
cdr3_aa: CASSSGGLGVTEAFF
cdr3_nt: TGTGCCAGCAGCTCAGGCGGGTTAGGGGTCACTGAAGCTTTCTTT

clone_size: once
v_call: TRBV28
d_call: TRBD1
j_call: TRBJ1-4
cdr3_aa: CASRSATGTGYEKLFF
cdr3_nt: TGTGCCAGCAGGAGCGCTACCGGGACAGGGTATGAAAAACTGTTTTTT

clone_size: few
v_call: TRBV28
d_call: -
j_call: TRBJ2-3
cdr3_aa: CASRQADTQYF
cdr3_nt: TGTGCCAGCAGGCAGGCGGATACGCAGTATTTT

clone_size: few
v_call: TRBV20-1
d_call: -
j_call: TRBJ1-4
cdr3_aa: CSASGTSNEKLFF
cdr3_nt: TGCAGTGCTAGTGGGACCAGTAATGAAAAACTGTTTTTT

clone_size: few
v_call: TRBV6-2/TRBV6-3
d_call: -
j_call: TRBJ1-5
cdr3_aa: CASSQPLQGGRSNQPQHF
cdr3_nt: TGTGCCAGCAGTCAGCCCCTACAGGGTGGAAGGAGCAATCAGCCCCAGCATTTT